This entry features one T cell receptor beta chain sequence. Antigen specificity is unknown. Vbeta (60) and Jbeta (13) primers were used in the PCR. Profiled with immunoSEQ multiplex PCR; TCRdb holds only in-frame clones, not every one. Of more than 60,000 clones listed, 80% were seen once; the top ten hold around 4.2%. The CDR3 has 11 amino acids. In germline, CDR1 is GTSNPN, CDR2 SVGIG (reference sequence). V shed 5 bases and J shed 4 bases, with 8 bases lying between them. These data come from a study of cytomegalovirus exposure and HLA in healthy donors. Findings of the study overall: A later analysis appeared to link common viral pathogens to several of the most significant clusters. Most subjects had HLA-A and HLA-B alleles reportedly predicted accurately by TCR beta sequences. The Asian-associated ancestry cluster reportedly had fewer N-insertions than the approximately 670-donor mean in a later analysis.

Donors were ostensibly healthy at sampling, although undocumented immune exposures were probable. The source is a woman aged 25 to 39 in good health and CMV-seronegative. The sequenced sample consisted of PBMCs. The chain couples TRBV30 to TRBJ1-2; TRBD1 is a possible D gene (6 bases). The CDR3 coding sequence is TGTGCCTGGGGACAGAGCTATGGCTACACCTTC. It yields the protein CAWGQSYGYTF.